These 24 T cell receptor beta chains were all obtained from the same sample, sequenced in a study of cytomegalovirus exposure and HLA in healthy donors. PCR was performed using 60 Vbeta and 13 Jbeta primers. Profiling relied on immunoSEQ multiplex PCR, and the TCRdb table lists in-frame clones only, not all of them. The data show around 130,000 clones, approximately 85% seen once. The sequencing input was PBMCs. These receptor sequences come from a boy aged 10-17 years in good health and CMV-seronegative.

This rearrangement joins TRBV7-9 to TRBJ2-2; D gene uncertain. V lost 5 bases and J 0 bases, leaving 7 bases between the germline ends. Looked up from germline, CDR1 is SEHNR and CDR2 is FQNEAQ (reference sequence). CDR3 length: 14 residues. DNA for the CDR3: TGTGCCAGCAGCGGCATGGCGAACACCGGGGAGCTGTTTTTT. It specifies CASSGMANTGELFF.

V usage is TRBV11-3 and J usage is TRBJ2-7; no clear D. Germline V gene data show CDR1 as SGHNT and CDR2 as YENEEA. V lost 0 bases and J 7 bases, leaving 10 bases between the germline ends. This CDR3 has 13 residues. This CDR3 reads CASSLDSTREQYF. The CDR3 DNA is TGTGCCAGCAGCTTAGATTCCACGCGGGAGCAGTACTTC.

The J gene is TRBJ2-3, the V gene TRBV18; unclear D gene. The CDR3 is 15 amino acids. Trimming removed 3 bases from V and 0 bases from J, with 10 bases in between. CDR1 and CDR2 (germline): KGHSH, LQKENI. CDR3 nucleotide sequence: TGTGCCAGCTCACCTCCTATAAATAGCACAGATACGCAGTATTTT. Its translation: CASSPPINSTDTQYF.

The chain employs TRBV7-2 and TRBJ2-3; 8 nucleotides line up with TRBD1. The V gene end was trimmed by 4 bases and the J gene end by 4 bases; junction bases not matched to a gene: 10. The CDR3 runs 16 residues. In germline, CDR1 is SGHTA, CDR2 FQGNSA. CDR3 bases: TGTGCCAGCAGCTGGGCAGGGGGCGGTGTGTCAGATACGCAGTATTTT. This gives the protein CASSWAGGGVSDTQYF.

This clone was counted once. In DNA form, the CDR3 reads TGTGCCAGTAGTACCGGCGGGACAGGGAATGAAAAACTGTTTTTT. It specifies CASSTGGTGNEKLFF. The chain carries TRBV19 and TRBJ1-4; 9 bases align to TRBD1. CDR1 and CDR2 from the germline V gene are LNHDA and SQIVND (reference sequence). V was clipped by 4 bases and J by 5 bases; unmatched bases: 5. The CDR3 has 15 amino acids. The full variable domain, completed using reference TRBV19 and TRBJ1-4, is DGGITQSPKYLFRKEGQNVTLSCEQNLNHDAMYWYRQDPGQGLRLIYYSQIVNDFQKGDIAEGYSVSREKKESFPLTVTSAQKNPTAFYLCASSTGGTGNEKLFFGSGTQLSVL.

The V call is TRBV7-3, the J call TRBJ2-1, with TRBD1 identical over 8 bases. The CDR3 is 18 residues long. The V gene's germline CDR1 is SGHTA and CDR2 FQGTGA. Trimming cost V 2 bases and J 2 bases; bases outside gene matches: 11. The CDR3 loop is CASSLGLGGQATYNEQFF. As DNA, the CDR3 is TGTGCCAGCAGCTTAGGGTTGGGGGGACAGGCGACCTACAATGAGCAGTTCTTC.

V is TRBV4-3 and J is TRBJ2-1; TRBD2 matches at 7 bases. J was trimmed by 10 bases and V by 0 bases; bases with no gene match: 3. CDR3 length: 13 amino acids. Germline V gives CDR1 LGHNA, CDR2 YSLEER. This chain's CDR3 is CASSQEPSGEQFF. CDR3 coding DNA: TGCGCCAGCAGCCAAGAACCTAGCGGAGAGCAGTTCTTC.

J is TRBJ2-1 and V is TRBV2; tentatively, D is TRBD1 (5 bases). Trimming cost V 2 bases and J 13 bases, with 15 bases left between them. The CDR3 is 13 residues long. Germline V gives CDR1 SNHLY, CDR2 FYNNEI. CDR3 bases: TGTGCCAGCAGTGAATGGTATGGCAGGGTACAGTTCTTC. Its translation: CASSEWYGRVQFF.

The rearrangement links TRBV13 to TRBJ1-5, with TRBD1 as a possible D gene (5 bases). This CDR3 comprises 14 residues. Per the germline V gene, CDR1 is PRHDT and CDR2 is FYEKMQ (reference sequence). Trimming cost V 5 bases and J 2 bases, with 10 bases left between them. The CDR3 spells CASSLGGGNQPQHF. Written as DNA, the CDR3 is TGTGCCAGCAGCCTCGGGGGGGGCAATCAGCCCCAGCATTTT.

Only a few counts were recorded for this clone. This CDR3 is CASSLSGGQEQYF. DNA for the CDR3: TGTGCCAGCAGCTTGTCAGGGGGCCAGGAGCAGTACTTC. This chain joins TRBV7-9 and TRBJ2-7; TRBD1 agrees at 8 bases. This CDR3 contains 13 residues. Germline lookup yields CDR1 SEHNR and CDR2 FQNEAQ (reference sequence). The V gene end was trimmed by 3 bases and the J gene end by 7 bases; junction bases not matched to a gene: 5.

The V call is TRBV27, the J call TRBJ2-1, with D tentatively TRBD1 (5 bases). The CDR3 loop spans 17 amino acids. The germline gives CDR1 MNHEY, CDR2 SMNVEV (reference sequence). V shed 2 bases and J shed 0 bases, with 14 bases lying between them. CDR3 coding DNA: TGTGCCAGCAGTTTACGACAGCCATCAAGCTCCTACAATGAGCAGTTCTTC. Encoded protein: CASSLRQPSSSYNEQFF.

Note on this clone: The junction departs from germline at one end; a sequencing error may be responsible. The V gene is TRBV7-3, the J gene TRBJ1-2, with D unresolved. From germline, CDR1 is SGHTA and CDR2 FQGTGA. CDR3 size: 15 residues. The CDR3 bases are TGTGCCAGCAGCTTATCTTCGTTAACCTCGGGTGGCTACCCCTTC. Protein: CASSLSSLTSGGYPF.

CDR3 protein: CASMEITYNEQFF. Here the CDR3 DNA reads TGCGCCAGCATGGAGATCACCTACAATGAGCAGTTCTTC. The rearrangement links TRBV5-1 to TRBJ2-1, with D unclear. The CDR3 consists of 13 residues. The germline V and J ends were trimmed by 6 bases and 2 bases, with 9 bases remaining between them. CDR1 and CDR2 (germline): SGHRS, YFSETQ.

This clone came up a few times. The chain has TRBV5-6 and TRBJ1-1; D call uncertain. Trimming cost V 5 bases and J 0 bases, with 14 bases left between them. The CDR3 runs 15 residues. The germline V gene encodes CDR1 SGHDT and CDR2 YYEEEE. The CDR3 loop reads CASSYTGFMNTEAFF. For the CDR3, the DNA is TGTGCCAGCAGTTACACGGGATTCATGAACACTGAAGCTTTCTTT.

The V call is TRBV4-2, the J call TRBJ1-3, with D possibly matching TRBD1 (5 bases). V shed 0 bases and J shed 0 bases, with 12 bases lying between them. The CDR3 has 17 amino acids. Germline V lookup: CDR1 LGHNA, CDR2 YNFKEQ. The CDR3 reads CASSQDQGRDSGNTIYF. The CDR3 DNA is TGTGCCAGCAGCCAAGATCAGGGCAGGGACTCTGGAAACACCATATATTTT.

V is TRBV7-9 and J is TRBJ1-1; D call uncertain. V shed 6 bases and J shed 5 bases, with 7 bases lying between them. This CDR3 is built from 11 residues. Germline CDR1 and CDR2: SEHNR and FQNEAQ (reference sequence). The CDR3 here is CASSRVTEAFF. Written as DNA, the CDR3 is TGTGCCAGCAGTCGAGTTACTGAAGCTTTCTTT.

The rearrangement links TRBV14 to TRBJ1-2; no firm D call. Trimming cost V 0 bases and J 4 bases, with 18 bases left between them. The CDR3 loop spans 17 amino acids. CDR1 and CDR2 from the germline V gene are SGHDN and FVKESK. CDR3: CASSQEPGTISGYGYTF. The DNA for the CDR3 is TGTGCCAGCAGCCAAGAACCTGGCACTATATCTGGCTATGGCTACACCTTC.

This clone was observed once. The chain is built from TRBV30 and TRBJ1-4; D is undetermined. The CDR3 totals 14 residues. V lost 1 base, J lost 7 bases, and 13 bases lay in between. In germline, CDR1 is GTSNPN, CDR2 SVGIG (reference sequence). The chain's CDR3 is CAWSATQRGEKLFF. The CDR3 DNA sequence: TGTGCCTGGAGTGCGACTCAACGGGGTGAAAAACTGTTTTTT. Using reference TRBV30 and TRBJ1-4 for the parts outside the CDR3, the full variable domain is SQTIHQWPATLVQPVGSPLSLECTVEGTSNPNLYWYRQAAGRGLQLLFYSVGIGQISSEVPQNLSASRPQDRQFILSSKKLLLSDSGFYLCAWSATQRGEKLFFGSGTQLSVL.

V usage is TRBV6-1 and J usage is TRBJ1-5; D is perhaps TRBD1 (5 bases). The V and J ends lost 4 bases and 1 base respectively, with 8 bases between them. The CDR3 runs 14 residues. Germline loops: CDR1 MNHNS, CDR2 SASEGT. The CDR3 DNA is TGTGCCAGCAGTGGGAAGGGGAGCAATCAGCCCCAGCATTTT. It translates to CASSGKGSNQPQHF.

The chain is built from TRBV7-9 and TRBJ1-1, with D perhaps TRBD1 (6 bases). V was cut by 5 bases and J by 9 bases, with 19 bases left in between. The CDR3 covers 14 residues. CDR1 is SEHNR and CDR2 is FQNEAQ in the germline V gene (reference sequence). This CDR3 is CASSRRTDRIQAFF. The CDR3 coding sequence is TGTGCCAGCAGCCGAAGAACCGACAGGATTCAAGCTTTCTTT.

V is TRBV29-1 and J is TRBJ2-3; 8 positions match TRBD2. The V segment lost 2 bases and the J segment 5 bases; nucleotides outside the gene matches: 9. Germline lookup yields CDR1 SQVTM and CDR2 ANQGSEA. This CDR3 contains 15 residues. In nucleotides, the CDR3 is TGCAGCGTTGAAAAAGCGGGAGTAGCAGAAGATACGCAGTATTTT. Encoded protein: CSVEKAGVAEDTQYF.

This clone appeared a few times. Other DNA sequences in the sample encode the same CDR3. The chain combines TRBV5-4 with TRBJ2-3; TRBD2 matches 7 bases. Germline assignment: CDR1 SGHNT and CDR2 YYREEE (reference sequence). With V trimmed by 4 bases and J by 0 bases, 2 bases remained unmatched. The CDR3 consists of 14 residues. CDR3 sequence reads: CASSPSGSTDTQYF. As DNA, the CDR3 is TGTGCCAGCAGCCCTAGCGGTAGCACAGATACGCAGTATTTT. Variable domain in full (rest from reference TRBV5-4 and TRBJ2-3): ETGVTQSPTHLIKTRGQQVTLRCSSQSGHNTVSWYQQALGQGPQFIFQYYREEENGRGNFPPRFSGLQFPNYSSELNVNALELDDSALYLCASSPSGSTDTQYFGPGTRLTVL.

In this sample, this clone turned up a few times. The chain is built from TRBV25-1 and TRBJ1-5, with D possibly TRBD1 on 5 matching bases. The CDR3 sequence is 13 residues long. Germline CDR1 MGHDK, CDR2 SYGVNS. V lost 3 bases and J 3 bases, leaving 6 bases between the germline ends. This chain's CDR3 is CASSDRDNQPQHF. In DNA, the CDR3 is TGTGCCAGCAGTGACAGGGACAATCAGCCCCAGCATTTT.

The V call is TRBV7-2, the J call TRBJ1-5; D gene ambiguous. V lost 1 base to trimming and J lost 0 bases, with 10 bases between them. From germline, CDR1 is SGHTA and CDR2 FQGNSA. The CDR3 runs to 16 residues. CDR3 coding DNA: TGTGCCAGCAGCTTAGTTTTTGACTATAGCAATCAGCCCCAGCATTTT. This codes for CASSLVFDYSNQPQHF.